A single sample gave rise to the 25 T cell receptor beta chains below, sequenced in a study of T cell changes during pregnancy in multiple sclerosis. Generated by immunoSEQ multiplex PCR, the TCRdb table keeps only in-frame clones and is missing some. This sample yields roughly 40,000 clones, of which about 90% are seen a single time; 0.5% belongs to the top ten. The sequences come from CD4+ T cells from peripheral blood mononuclear cells, collected in the second trimester of pregnancy. The receptors shown here come from a female donor in good health, enrolled as a control in a pregnancy study.

This chain uses TRBV2 with TRBJ2-1; 7 positions match TRBD2. This CDR3 spans 16 amino acids. In germline, CDR1 is SNHLY, CDR2 FYNNEI. Germline trimming cut 5 bases from V and 7 bases from J; bases unmatched to any gene: 14. The CDR3: CASSSPQRGGFNEQFF. CDR3 nucleotide sequence: TGTGCCAGCAGTTCCCCTCAGCGGGGAGGGTTTAATGAGCAGTTCTTC.

This rearrangement joins TRBV7-2 to TRBJ2-7; TRBD2 might be the D (5 bases). From germline, CDR1 is SGHTA and CDR2 FQGNSA. The CDR3 sequence is 14 residues long. Between the trimmed V and J ends, which lost 0 bases and 2 bases, there was a span of 8 bases. Here the CDR3 DNA reads TGTGCCAGCAGCTTAGCGGGAGCCACCTACGAGCAGTACTTC. Translating gives CASSLAGATYEQYF.

A few counts support this clone. The gene calls are TRBV30 and TRBJ2-1; 7 bases are a match to TRBD1. CDR3 length: 17 amino acids. Germline assignment: CDR1 GTSNPN and CDR2 SVGIG (reference sequence). The ends lost 4 bases at V and 2 bases at J; junction bases unmatched: 14. CDR3 amino acids: CAWKGTARENPYNEQFF. The CDR3 nucleotides are TGTGCCTGGAAGGGGACAGCTAGGGAGAACCCCTACAATGAGCAGTTCTTC.

The V gene is TRBV7-3, the J gene TRBJ2-3; TRBD2 agrees at 14 bases. Germline V CDR1 and CDR2: SGHTA, FQGTGA. After removal of 3 bases from V and 2 bases from J, the junction contained 7 bases not matched to a gene. The length of the CDR3 is 18 residues. The CDR3 DNA is TGTGCCAGCAGCTTGGTAATGGGACTAGCGGGAGACACAGATACGCAGTATTTT. Translation: CASSLVMGLAGDTDTQYF.

The chain is built from TRBV9 and TRBJ2-7; D is perhaps TRBD1 (7 bases). The CDR3 has 17 residues. Per germline, CDR1 SGDLS and CDR2 YYNGEE. V lost 4 bases and J 2 bases, leaving 22 bases between the germline ends. The CDR3 DNA is TGTGCCAGCAGCCCCCAGGGGGGCAGATCAGACCCCTACGAGCAGTACTTC. Residues: CASSPQGGRSDPYEQYF.

This clone was seen only a few times. The gene calls are TRBV29-1 and TRBJ1-1, with D possibly TRBD1 on 5 matching bases. V gave up 6 bases and J gave up 7 bases, with 15 bases separating them. Germline-derived CDR1 and CDR2 are SQVTM and ANQGSEA. CDR3 size: 12 residues. CDR3: CSVTTGWGEAFF. The CDR3 DNA reads as TGCAGCGTCACCACAGGATGGGGTGAAGCTTTCTTT.

This chain links TRBV28 with TRBJ1-4; D is possibly TRBD1 (6 bases). The V gene's germline CDR1 is MDHEN and CDR2 SYDVKM. V was pared by 3 bases and J by 8 bases, with 13 bases between. This CDR3 region has 14 residues. The CDR3 DNA follows: TGTGCCAGCAGTTTCGACAGGTTGAGGGAAAAACTGTTTTTT. It is translated as CASSFDRLREKLFF.

The CDR3 coding sequence is TGTGCCAGTAGTATAATCGGGGTTCGAAATGAGCAGTTCTTC. It specifies CASSIIGVRNEQFF. This chain uses TRBV19 with TRBJ2-1, with D possibly being TRBD2 (5 bases). V gave up 2 bases and J gave up 7 bases, with 12 bases separating them. Germline lookup yields CDR1 LNHDA and CDR2 SQIVND (reference sequence). This CDR3 spans 14 amino acids.

The CDR3, as DNA: TGTGCCAGCAGTGAACGGGCGCGGGGCACAGATACGCAGTATTTT. This encodes CASSERARGTDTQYF. This chain connects TRBV6-1 to TRBJ2-3; D is perhaps TRBD2 (5 bases). V was clipped by 2 bases and J by 1 base, with 10 bases between them. Looked up from germline, CDR1 is MNHNS and CDR2 is SASEGT. The CDR3 is 15 amino acids.

This chain joins TRBV7-8 and TRBJ2-3; the D gene is possibly TRBD1 (6 bases). The CDR3 has 18 residues. Germline loops: CDR1 SGHVS, CDR2 FQNEAQ. V was trimmed by 5 bases and J by 3 bases, leaving 24 bases between them. The CDR3 DNA sequence: TGTGCCAGCAGCCACAAAATCAGGGGCACCGGGGAGACAGATACGCAGTATTTT. Translation: CASSHKIRGTGETDTQYF.

The CDR3 sequence: CATSRDGGSLAKNIQYF. In nucleotides, the CDR3 is TGTGCCACCAGCAGAGATGGGGGGTCACTAGCCAAAAACATTCAGTACTTC. V is TRBV15 and J is TRBJ2-4; perhaps TRBD2 as D (6 bases). The length of the CDR3 is 17 residues. Germline V gene sequence: CDR1 LNHNV, CDR2 YYDKDF (reference sequence). Deletions cut 0 bases from V and 0 bases from J, with 12 bases between.

This chain links TRBV29-1 with TRBJ2-3; TRBD2 matches 15 bases. The length of the CDR3 is 15 residues. V lost 8 bases to trimming and J lost 3 bases; unmatched junction nucleotides: 6. In germline, CDR1 is SQVTM, CDR2 ANQGSEA. The CDR3 DNA sequence: TGCAGCATCCGGACTAGCGGGGGGGTTACAGATACGCAGTATTTT. It translates to CSIRTSGGVTDTQYF.

V usage is TRBV9 and J usage is TRBJ1-1; perhaps TRBD1 as D (5 bases). V gave up 0 bases and J gave up 5 bases, with 14 bases separating them. CDR1 SGDLS and CDR2 YYNGEE come from the germline V gene. The CDR3 covers 15 residues. The CDR3 is CASSVEPLGGTEAFF. The CDR3 region has the DNA TGTGCCAGCAGCGTAGAGCCCCTGGGGGGGACTGAAGCTTTCTTT.

The chain combines TRBV4-3 with TRBJ1-4, with D perhaps TRBD1 (6 bases). The CDR3 consists of 16 residues. CDR1 and CDR2 (germline): LGHNA, YSLEER. The V end was cut by 1 base, the J end by 6 bases, with 15 bases between. CDR3 loop: CASSQALRGGDEKLFF. Written as DNA, the CDR3 is TGCGCCAGCAGCCAAGCTCTGAGGGGGGGCGATGAAAAACTGTTTTTT.

This chain links TRBV18 with TRBJ2-5; TRBD2 agrees at 8 bases. Trimming cost V 1 base and J 3 bases; bases outside gene matches: 1. Per the germline V gene, CDR1 is KGHSH and CDR2 is LQKENI. The CDR3 runs to 14 residues. The CDR3 here is CASSPRGLEETQYF. The CDR3 coding sequence is TGTGCCAGCTCACCACGGGGACTAGAAGAGACCCAGTACTTC.

The chain has TRBV30 and TRBJ2-7; D remains ambiguous. The CDR3 totals 12 residues. Germline-derived CDR1 and CDR2 are GTSNPN and SVGIG (reference sequence). V shed 5 bases and J shed 6 bases, with 14 bases lying between them. The CDR3 nucleotides read TGTGCCTGGGGCCAGGCCTTGGGCGAGCAGTACTTC. As protein: CAWGQALGEQYF.

The table lists this clone with a count of one. The chain couples TRBV16 to TRBJ1-5; 12 nucleotides line up with TRBD1. The germline V gene encodes CDR1 KGHSY and CDR2 FQNENV. V was clipped by 0 bases and J by 7 bases; unmatched bases: 4. The CDR3 spans 16 residues. The chain's CDR3 is CASSQSGQGARQPQHF. Written as DNA, the CDR3 is TGTGCCAGCAGCCAATCGGGACAGGGGGCAAGGCAGCCCCAGCATTTT.

This chain connects TRBV11-2 to TRBJ2-4; TRBD1 aligns across 7 bases. The CDR3 contains 15 residues. J was trimmed by 3 bases and V by 6 bases; bases with no gene match: 8. Germline V gene lookup returns CDR1 SGHAT and CDR2 FQNNGV. The CDR3 is CASRMTGSDKNIQYF. CDR3 coding DNA: TGTGCCAGCAGGATGACAGGGTCAGACAAAAACATTCAGTACTTC.

This sequence joins TRBV7-6 and TRBJ2-3; 10 bases line up with TRBD2. The J segment lost 0 bases and the V segment lost 1 base, leaving 7 bases of the junction unmatched. CDR1 SGHVS and CDR2 FNYEAQ come from the germline V gene. The CDR3 consists of 18 residues. The CDR3 DNA sequence: TGTGCCAGCAGCTTAGTTCCTAGCGGGAGTGATAGCACAGATACGCAGTATTTT. Protein sequence: CASSLVPSGSDSTDTQYF.

The rearrangement joins TRBV6-4 to TRBJ2-1; the match to TRBD2 covers 7 bases. This CDR3 contains 14 residues. Germline assignment: CDR1 MRHNA and CDR2 SNTAGT. V shed 3 bases, J shed 9 bases, and the junction held 8 bases outside the gene matches. CDR3 amino acids: CASSEGRGRGEQFF. The CDR3 DNA follows: TGTGCCAGCAGTGAAGGGCGGGGGAGGGGTGAGCAGTTCTTC.

The V and J genes are TRBV29-1 and TRBJ1-2, with D possibly matching TRBD1 (6 bases). The V end was cut by 8 bases, the J end by 7 bases, with 14 bases between. The CDR3 has 11 amino acids. Germline V lookup: CDR1 SQVTM, CDR2 ANQGSEA. The CDR3 DNA reads as TGCAGCTGCGGGGGCGCGGGTGGCTACACCTTC. It yields the protein CSCGGAGGYTF.

The genes are TRBV29-1 and TRBJ1-5; D unresolved. Germline V lookup: CDR1 SQVTM, CDR2 ANQGSEA. The CDR3 sequence is 14 residues long. The V end lost 4 bases, the J end lost 0 bases, and 10 bases lay between the germline ends. CDR3 sequence (DNA): TGCAGCGTTGCGGAGAGGAATAGCAATCAGCCCCAGCATTTT. This codes for CSVAERNSNQPQHF. The variable domain in full, with the rest retrieved from reference TRBV29-1 and TRBJ1-5, is SAVISQKPSRDICQRGTSLTIQCQVDSQVTMMFWYRQQPGQSLTLIATANQGSEATYESGFVIDKFPISRPNLTFSTLTVSNMSPEDSSIYLCSVAERNSNQPQHFGDGTRLSIL.

The chain uses TRBV6-5 and TRBJ1-5, with a weak D call TRBD1 (6 bases). This CDR3 comprises 14 residues. From germline, CDR1 is MNHEY and CDR2 SVGAGI. The V gene lost 0 bases and the J gene lost 10 bases, with 13 bases spanning the gap. Here the CDR3 DNA reads TGTGCCAGCAGTTACTCCAGGGGCTCACCCCCCCAGCATTTT. This translates into CASSYSRGSPPQHF.

This clone was detected only once. The chain joins TRBV5-6 to TRBJ2-5; 8 nucleotides match TRBD1. The V segment lost 4 bases and the J segment 4 bases; nucleotides outside the gene matches: 6. This CDR3 region has 14 residues. The germline CDR1 and CDR2 sequences are SGHDT and YYEEEE. The CDR3 coding sequence is TGTGCCAGCAGCCCTGGACAGGGCGGAGAGACCCAGTACTTC. It codes for CASSPGQGGETQYF.

The CDR3 spells CASSPSPDRDNEQYF. The CDR3 coding sequence is TGTGCCAGCTCACCTTCCCCCGACAGGGACAACGAGCAGTACTTC. The rearrangement uses TRBV18 and TRBJ2-7, with TRBD1 identical over 7 bases. The length of the CDR3 is 15 residues. J lost 5 bases, V lost 3 bases, and 10 bases had no gene match. The germline CDR1 and CDR2 sequences are KGHSH and LQKENI.